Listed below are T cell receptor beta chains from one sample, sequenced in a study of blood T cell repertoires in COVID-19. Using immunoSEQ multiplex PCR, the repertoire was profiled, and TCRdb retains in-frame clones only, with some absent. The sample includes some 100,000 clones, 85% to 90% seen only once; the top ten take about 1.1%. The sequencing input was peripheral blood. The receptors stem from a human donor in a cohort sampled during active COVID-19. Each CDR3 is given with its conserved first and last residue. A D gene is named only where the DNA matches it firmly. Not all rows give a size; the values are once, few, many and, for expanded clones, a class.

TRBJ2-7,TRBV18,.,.,CASSPSQAGEQYF,TGTGCCAGCTCACCCAGTCAAGCGGGCGAGCAGTACTTC
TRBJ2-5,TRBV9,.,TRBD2,CASSSGGPGETQYF,TGTGCCAGCTCGTCGGGGGGGCCGGGAGAGACCCAGTACTTC
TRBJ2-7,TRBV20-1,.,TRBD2,CSASRGSRTYEQYF,TGCAGTGCTAGTCGCGGGAGTCGAACCTACGAGCAGTACTTC
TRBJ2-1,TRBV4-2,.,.,CASSPRRDEQFF,TGTGCCAGCAGCCCCCGGCGGGATGAGCAGTTCTTC
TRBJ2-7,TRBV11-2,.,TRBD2,CASSATSGVSYEQYF,TGTGCCAGCAGCGCAACTAGCGGGGTTTCCTACGAGCAGTACTTC
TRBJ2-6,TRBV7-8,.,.,CASSLASVSGANVLTF,TGTGCCAGCAGCTTAGCGTCGGTCTCTGGGGCCAACGTCCTGACTTTC
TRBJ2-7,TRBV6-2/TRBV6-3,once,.,CASSYVLGDGSSYEQYF,TGTGCCAGCAGTTACGTGCTGGGGGACGGGAGCTCCTACGAGCAGTACTTC
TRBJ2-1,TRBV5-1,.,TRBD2,CASSPAGERYNEQFF,TGCGCCAGCAGCCCGGCGGGGGAAAGGTACAATGAGCAGTTCTTC
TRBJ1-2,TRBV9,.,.,CASRWHYNYGYTF,TGTGCCAGCAGGTGGCATTATAACTATGGCTACACCTTC
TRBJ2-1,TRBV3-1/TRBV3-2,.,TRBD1,CASSQGTGWDEQFF,TGTGCCAGCAGCCAAGGGACAGGATGGGATGAGCAGTTCTTC
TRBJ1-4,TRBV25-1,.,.,CASSVQLNEKLFF,TGTGCCAGCAGTGTACAGTTAAATGAAAAACTGTTTTTT
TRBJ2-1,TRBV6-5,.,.,CASSPGGGGSNEQFF,TGTGCCAGCAGTCCGGGGGGCGGAGGGTCCAATGAGCAGTTCTTC
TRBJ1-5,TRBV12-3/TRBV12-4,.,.,CASSRGEVQPQHF,TGTGCCAGCAGTAGAGGAGAGGTTCAGCCCCAGCATTTT
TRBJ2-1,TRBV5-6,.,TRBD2,CASSFSGGYAYNEQFF,TGTGCCAGCAGCTTTAGCGGGGGATATGCCTACAATGAGCAGTTCTTC
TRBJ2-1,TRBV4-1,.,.,CASSQPHQGSDEQFF,TGCGCCAGCAGCCAACCCCATCAAGGGAGTGATGAGCAGTTCTTC
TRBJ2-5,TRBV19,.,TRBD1,CASSSGTGGRETQYF,TGTGCCAGTAGTAGCGGGACAGGGGGCCGGGAGACCCAGTACTTC
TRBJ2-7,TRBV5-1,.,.,CASSTDISSYEQYF,TGCGCCAGCAGCACGGACATCAGCTCCTACGAGCAGTACTTC
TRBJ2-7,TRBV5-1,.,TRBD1,CASSFGTGGYEQYF,TGCGCCAGCAGCTTCGGGACAGGGGGGTACGAGCAGTACTTC
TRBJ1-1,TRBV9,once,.,CASSVGDRMNTEAFF,TGTGCCAGCAGCGTAGGCGATCGCATGAACACTGAAGCTTTCTTT
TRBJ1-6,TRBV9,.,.,CASSVTGIFNSPLHF,TGTGCCAGCAGCGTAACGGGTATCTTTAATTCACCCCTCCACTTT